The T cell receptor beta chain described here comes from a study of blood T cell repertoires in COVID-19. Trimming stripped 3 bases from V and 7 bases from J, with 22 bases between. The CDR3 extends over 16 amino acids. Profiled with immunoSEQ multiplex PCR; TCRdb holds only in-frame clones, not every one. The sample lists about 300,000 clones, 75% to 95% occurring once. The rearrangement uses TRBV5-3 and TRBJ1-2, with D perhaps matching TRBD1 (5 bases). Being an ORF, TRBV5-3 has a function that is uncertain. This receptor was taken from a woman in her twenties or thirties with COVID-19, enrolled during active disease. Sequencing used peripheral blood. The CDR3 loop is CARSCPQVLGGFGYTF. DNA for the CDR3: TGTGCCAGAAGCTGCCCCCAAGTCCTGGGGGGATTTGGCTACACCTTC.